Below, 22 T cell receptor beta chains from the same sample are listed, as sequenced in a study of cytotoxic CD8 clonotypes in ibrutinib-treated CLL. TCRdb keeps only in-frame clones here, not all; method: immunoSEQ multiplex PCR. The profile shows fewer than 200,000 clones, approximately 80% of them singletons. The sequenced sample was PBMCs, obtained after 24 months of ibrutinib treatment. The receptors shown here come from a human donor with chronic lymphocytic leukemia.

The CDR3 spells CASSFSRLSYRNQPQHF. CDR3 nucleotide sequence: TGTGCCAGCAGCTTCAGTAGGCTAAGTTATAGGAATCAGCCCCAGCATTTT. The gene calls are TRBV5-6 and TRBJ1-5; D unresolved. The CDR3 contains 17 residues. Germline V gene sequence: CDR1 SGHDT, CDR2 YYEEEE. Trimming left V 2 bases short and J 4 bases short, with 19 bases between.

The chain links TRBV6-5 to TRBJ1-5, with D possibly matching TRBD1 (6 bases). This CDR3 contains 16 residues. V lost 4 bases to trimming and J lost 2 bases, with 15 bases between them. Looked up from germline, CDR1 is MNHEY and CDR2 is SVGAGI. CDR3 protein: CASSSRAQGGNQPQHF. The CDR3 nucleotides read TGTGCCAGCAGTTCAAGGGCACAGGGAGGCAATCAGCCCCAGCATTTT.

V gene TRBV11-2 combines with J gene TRBJ2-2; D remains ambiguous. V was cut by 2 bases and J by 4 bases, with 20 bases left in between. Germline assignment: CDR1 SGHAT and CDR2 FQNNGV. The CDR3 consists of 18 residues. CDR3 protein: CASSLKGRRPSLTGELFF. The CDR3 coding sequence is TGTGCCAGCAGCTTAAAGGGCAGGCGACCCAGCCTCACCGGGGAGCTGTTTTTT.

The CDR3 DNA reads TGTGCCAGCAGCTTATGGGGCTACGAGCAGTACTTC. Amino acids: CASSLWGYEQYF. This chain connects TRBV7-2 to TRBJ2-7; D unclear. V was clipped by 2 bases and J by 3 bases, with 5 bases between them. Germline V lookup: CDR1 SGHTA, CDR2 FQGNSA. CDR3 size: 12 residues.

The CDR3 loop reads CASSATKNEKLFF. In DNA form, the CDR3 reads TGTGCCAGTAGTGCCACTAAAAATGAAAAACTGTTTTTT. This rearrangement joins TRBV19 to TRBJ1-4, with D uncertain. The CDR3 runs 13 residues. The V gene lost 5 bases and the J gene lost 5 bases, with 9 bases spanning the gap. Germline V gene lookup returns CDR1 LNHDA and CDR2 SQIVND (reference sequence).

This chain uses TRBV7-9 with TRBJ1-5; TRBD1 agrees at 12 bases. V lost 5 bases and J lost 9; bases outside the gene matches: 11. The CDR3 sequence is 16 residues long. CDR1 and CDR2 from the germline V gene are SEHNR and FQNEAQ (reference sequence). CDR3 nucleotides: TGTGCCAGCAGCCGGGGACAGGGGGCGATCCCCCCGCCCCAGCATTTT. Translating gives CASSRGQGAIPPPQHF.

V and J are TRBV6-6 and TRBJ1-4, with D unclear. Germline V gene lookup returns CDR1 MNHNY and CDR2 SVGAGI (reference sequence). V lost 6 bases and J lost 16, with 12 bases in between. This CDR3 is 10 amino acids long. Here the CDR3 DNA reads TGTGCCAGCAGAGCAGACAAGGCGTTTTTT. Residues: CASRADKAFF.

The chain has TRBV28 and TRBJ2-2; 7 bases fit TRBD1. Germline V CDR1 and CDR2: MDHEN, SYDVKM. The V and J ends lost 6 bases and 6 bases, in that order; junction bases with no gene match: 10. This CDR3 contains 15 residues. The CDR3, as DNA: TGTGCCAGCAGCATACCAGGGGGATGGGCCGGGGAGCTGTTTTTT. This gives the protein CASSIPGGWAGELFF.

The rearrangement joins TRBV7-3 to TRBJ2-3, with 13 bases lining up with TRBD2. J lost 2 bases, V lost 0 bases, and 8 bases had no gene match. This CDR3 spans 19 amino acids. CDR1 is SGHTA and CDR2 is FQGTGA in the germline V gene. The CDR3 nucleotides read TGTGCCAGCAGCTTAACGCTGCCGGGACTAGCGGGGTACACAGATACGCAGTATTTT. Amino acids: CASSLTLPGLAGYTDTQYF.

The chain links TRBV6-5 to TRBJ1-6; TRBD1 is a possible D gene (5 bases). The germline V gene encodes CDR1 MNHEY and CDR2 SVGAGI. The CDR3 totals 11 residues. Trimming cost V 5 bases and J 13 bases, with 9 bases left between them. The CDR3 region is CASSPGMPLHF. The CDR3 region has the DNA TGTGCCAGCAGTCCAGGGATGCCCCTCCACTTT.

The chain couples TRBV5-1 to TRBJ2-3; 11 bases map to TRBD1. Germline values: CDR1 SGHRS, CDR2 YFSETQ. The CDR3 has 16 residues. With V trimmed by 4 bases and J by 5 bases, 9 bases remained unmatched. DNA for the CDR3: TGCGCCAGCAGCAACCCGGGACAGGGGGGGCGAGATACGCAGTATTTT. Amino acid sequence: CASSNPGQGGRDTQYF.

The chain employs TRBV9 and TRBJ2-5, with TRBD2 identical over 13 bases. V lost 2 bases, J lost 1 base, and 5 bases stayed unmatched. The CDR3 is made up of 17 amino acids. Germline-derived CDR1 and CDR2 are SGDLS and YYNGEE. The CDR3 nucleotides are TGTGCCAGCAGCGTGGGAGGGACTAGCGGGATCCAAGAGACCCAGTACTTC. Its translation: CASSVGGTSGIQETQYF.

CDR3 DNA sequence: TGTGCCAGCAGCCAGACCGGCCTTGAGCAGTTCTTC. Its protein is CASSQTGLEQFF. The chain employs TRBV14 and TRBJ2-1; D not resolved. Germline V gene data show CDR1 as SGHDN and CDR2 as FVKESK. This CDR3 region has 12 residues. V was clipped by 3 bases and J by 9 bases, with 9 bases between them.

The chain couples TRBV28 to TRBJ2-7; D is unclear. Between the trimmed V and J ends, which lost 3 bases and 3 bases, there was a span of 9 bases. Germline CDR1 and CDR2: MDHEN and SYDVKM. The CDR3 loop spans 13 amino acids. The CDR3 loop reads CASSFGDFYEQYF. CDR3 bases: TGTGCCAGCAGTTTCGGCGATTTCTACGAGCAGTACTTC.

This clone was recorded once. The V call is TRBV5-1, the J call TRBJ2-2; D unclear. Trimming took off 4 bases at V and 0 bases at J, with 10 bases between the two ends. Germline assignment: CDR1 SGHRS and CDR2 YFSETQ. The CDR3 contains 15 residues. The DNA for the CDR3 is TGCGCCAGCAGCCTGGACCCCTCGAACACCGGGGAGCTGTTTTTT. It is translated as CASSLDPSNTGELFF.

This sequence joins TRBV7-2 and TRBJ1-6; D remains unclear. CDR1 and CDR2 from the germline V gene are SGHTA and FQGNSA. The CDR3 has 12 residues. V was cut by 3 bases and J by 16 bases, with 13 bases left in between. Here the CDR3 reads CASSFITALLHF. In DNA form, the CDR3 reads TGTGCCAGCAGCTTTATAACTGCTCTGCTCCACTTT.

The chain is built from TRBV6-4 and TRBJ2-1; D remains ambiguous. Trimming took 4 bases from V and 4 from J, leaving 8 bases between them. The CDR3 covers 13 residues. Germline loops: CDR1 MRHNA, CDR2 SNTAGT. The CDR3 coding sequence is TGTGCCAGCAGTGTGACGGTTTACAATGAGCAGTTCTTC. Protein product: CASSVTVYNEQFF.

This chain connects TRBV5-1 to TRBJ2-7, with TRBD1 identical over 8 bases. Unmatched junction bases numbered 7, after V lost 3 bases and J lost 5 bases. CDR1 SGHRS and CDR2 YFSETQ come from the germline V gene. The CDR3 length is 14 residues. The CDR3, as DNA: TGCGCCAGCAGCTCCGGCAGGGGGCTCGACGAGCAGTACTTC. This sequence encodes CASSSGRGLDEQYF.

The rearrangement links TRBV6-1 to TRBJ2-5; D ambiguous. Germline-derived CDR1 and CDR2 are MNHNS and SASEGT. Trimming took off 6 bases at V and 5 bases at J, with 7 bases between the two ends. The CDR3 is 11 residues long. The CDR3 DNA follows: TGTGCCAGCAGGGCATTGGAGACCCAGTACTTC. Residues: CASRALETQYF.

The chain combines TRBV19 with TRBJ1-4, with D possibly matching TRBD1 (6 bases). The length of the CDR3 is 17 residues. Germline loops: CDR1 LNHDA, CDR2 SQIVND (reference sequence). V lost 7 bases and J lost 2, with 20 bases in between. The CDR3 sequence is CASKRTVLDTTNEKLFF. CDR3 in DNA: TGTGCCAGTAAAAGGACAGTTTTGGATACTACTAATGAAAAACTGTTTTTT.

V gene TRBV7-9 combines with J gene TRBJ1-1, with D possibly being TRBD1 (5 bases). Germline V CDR1 and CDR2: SEHNR, FQNEAQ (reference sequence). The CDR3 is made up of 14 amino acids. Trimming cost V 7 bases and J 4 bases, with 16 bases left between them. DNA of the CDR3: TGTGCCAGCACTCAATGGAGGGGAGGCACTGAAGCTTTCTTT. Its translation: CASTQWRGGTEAFF.

The genes are TRBV4-3 and TRBJ2-5; 12 bases agree with TRBD1. J was trimmed by 4 bases and V by 4 bases; bases with no gene match: 7. The CDR3 runs 16 residues. CDR1 and CDR2 (germline): LGHNA, YSLEER. As DNA, the CDR3 is TGCGCCAGCAGCCTGGGACAGGGGGCGTTACGAGAGACCCAGTACTTC. Its protein is CASSLGQGALRETQYF.